Following are 25 T cell receptor beta chains from one sample sequenced in a study of blood T cell repertoires in COVID-19. Assay: immunoSEQ multiplex PCR; the TCRdb copy retains only in-frame clones and omits some. The table includes about 82,000 clones, roughly 78% detected once. The sample consisted of peripheral blood. These receptor sequences come from a man aged 60 to 69 with COVID-19, enrolled during active disease.

The chain's CDR3 is CASSLRLAGADEQFF. The CDR3 DNA follows: TGTGCCAGCAGCTTAAGACTAGCGGGAGCCGATGAGCAGTTCTTC. The V call is TRBV11-2, the J call TRBJ2-1; 12 bases align to TRBD2. The J segment lost 8 bases and the V segment lost 2 bases, leaving 4 bases of the junction unmatched. CDR3 length: 15 residues. From germline, CDR1 is SGHAT and CDR2 FQNNGV.

J is TRBJ2-3 and V is TRBV5-1, with D perhaps TRBD2 (6 bases). Trimming cost V 0 bases and J 4 bases, with 12 bases left between them. CDR3 length equals 15 residues. The germline gives CDR1 SGHRS, CDR2 YFSETQ. As DNA, the CDR3 is TGCGCCAGCAGCTTGGTTGGGGGGTTGGCAGATACGCAGTATTTT. Translating it yields CASSLVGGLADTQYF.

This chain links TRBV5-4 with TRBJ1-1, with 7 bases identical to TRBD1. After removal of 4 bases from V and 5 bases from J, the junction contained 8 bases not matched to a gene. This CDR3 contains 14 residues. The germline V gene encodes CDR1 SGHNT and CDR2 YYREEE (reference sequence). CDR3 amino acids: CASSPDRWYTEAFF. The CDR3 coding sequence is TGTGCCAGCAGCCCGGACAGGTGGTATACTGAAGCTTTCTTT.

The sample holds a few counts of this clone. The J gene is TRBJ2-7, the V gene TRBV10-3, with D maybe TRBD1 (6 bases). There are 20 residues in the CDR3. The germline V gene encodes CDR1 ENHRY and CDR2 SYGVKD. The V and J ends lost 0 bases and 0 bases respectively, with 24 bases between them. This CDR3 is CAISESITVNLGASSYEQYF. The CDR3 bases are TGTGCCATCAGTGAGTCGATAACGGTCAATTTGGGGGCCAGCTCCTACGAGCAGTACTTC.

This clone was recorded a few times. The rearrangement uses TRBV24-1 and TRBJ2-1, with 8 bases aligning to TRBD1. The germline CDR1 and CDR2 sequences are KGHDR and SFDVKD. The CDR3 loop spans 16 amino acids. The J segment lost 3 bases and the V segment lost 3 bases, leaving 6 bases of the junction unmatched. The CDR3 loop reads CATSDVDRGGYNEQFF. The CDR3 DNA follows: TGTGCCACCAGTGATGTTGACAGGGGCGGCTACAATGAGCAGTTCTTC.

The V gene is TRBV6-5, the J gene TRBJ1-2; D not resolved. The CDR3 runs to 15 residues. Germline V CDR1 and CDR2: MNHEY, SVGAGI. V was trimmed by 1 base and J by 6 bases, leaving 15 bases between them. Here the CDR3 reads CASSYFSEAPDGYTF. In DNA, the CDR3 is TGTGCCAGCAGTTACTTTTCGGAGGCTCCCGATGGCTACACCTTC.

CDR3 residues: CASSYSGSNQPQHF. The CDR3 DNA reads TGTGCCAGCAGTTACTCCGGGTCCAATCAGCCCCAGCATTTT. This chain connects TRBV6-5 to TRBJ1-5, with D hard to call. V was shortened by 0 bases and J by 3 bases, with 6 bases between the two germline ends. Looked up from germline, CDR1 is MNHEY and CDR2 is SVGAGI. The CDR3 length is 14 residues.

V gene TRBV7-2 combines with J gene TRBJ1-1, with unresolved D. The ends were cut back, 2 bases at V and 1 base at J, with 8 bases in the middle. The CDR3 runs 14 residues. Per germline, CDR1 SGHTA and CDR2 FQGNSA. The CDR3 loop reads CASSLSAGNTEAFF. The CDR3 nucleotides are TGTGCCAGCAGCTTAAGTGCGGGGAACACTGAAGCTTTCTTT.

The chain links TRBV7-2 to TRBJ2-2; D is possibly TRBD1 (5 bases). The V gene's germline CDR1 is SGHTA and CDR2 FQGNSA. V lost 2 bases, J lost 1 base, and 11 bases lay in between. The CDR3 has 16 residues. CDR3 nucleotide sequence: TGTGCCAGCAGCTTATTGGGGCAGCGGAACACCGGGGAGCTGTTTTTT. Translation gives CASSLLGQRNTGELFF.

This clone was seen more than once but under ten times. The rearrangement links TRBV5-6 to TRBJ2-4, with TRBD2 matching 8 bases. With 6 bases clipped from V and 0 bases from J, the junction kept 11 bases outside the gene matches. CDR3 length: 17 residues. Germline CDR1 reads SGHDT; CDR2 reads YYEEEE. The CDR3 loop is CASTPGGGRVAKNIQYF. In nucleotides, the CDR3 is TGTGCCAGCACCCCGGGGGGGGGCCGAGTAGCCAAAAACATTCAGTACTTC.

The gene calls are TRBV18 and TRBJ2-3, with D possibly matching TRBD1 (6 bases). The germline CDR1 and CDR2 sequences are KGHSH and LQKENI. V lost 4 bases and J lost 3, with 8 bases in between. The CDR3 has 13 amino acids. The CDR3: CASSRDNTDTQYF. CDR3 sequence (DNA): TGTGCCAGCTCACGGGACAATACAGATACGCAGTATTTT.

Only a few counts were recorded for this clone. V gene TRBV20-1 combines with J gene TRBJ1-1, with a weak D call TRBD1 (5 bases). Looked up from germline, CDR1 is DFQATT and CDR2 is SNEGSKA (reference sequence). Trimming pared 3 bases from V and 6 bases from J, leaving 23 bases between. The CDR3 consists of 16 residues. The CDR3 reads CSASGGSIGAGAEAFF. The CDR3 DNA follows: TGCAGTGCTAGTGGCGGCAGCATCGGCGCGGGGGCTGAAGCTTTCTTT.

This clone has just a few counts. The chain combines TRBV7-2 with TRBJ1-5, with a weak D call TRBD1 (5 bases). Between the trimmed V and J ends, which lost 3 bases and 7 bases, there was a span of 13 bases. The CDR3 has 14 amino acids. CDR1 is SGHTA and CDR2 is FQGNSA in the germline V gene. CDR3 loop: CASSLWGGKQPQHF. For the CDR3, the DNA is TGTGCCAGCAGCTTGTGGGGGGGTAAACAGCCCCAGCATTTT.

The genes are TRBV2 and TRBJ1-6; TRBD1 aligns across 8 bases. CDR3 length: 13 amino acids. Germline-derived CDR1 and CDR2 are SNHLY and FYNNEI. V lost 7 bases, J lost 9 bases, and 5 bases stayed unmatched. CDR3 sequence: CASNTGGISPLHF. For the CDR3, the DNA is TGTGCCAGCAACACAGGGGGGATTTCACCCCTCCACTTT.

The V and J genes are TRBV27 and TRBJ1-1; D unclear. CDR1 and CDR2 (germline): MNHEY, SMNVEV (reference sequence). Trimming removed 6 bases at V and 1 base at J, with 12 bases between. The CDR3 length is 14 residues. Written as DNA, the CDR3 is TGTGCCAGCAGCTTCAAGAGTGGGAACACTGAAGCTTTCTTT. It yields the protein CASSFKSGNTEAFF.

The V gene is TRBV27, the J gene TRBJ2-1, with 9 bases identical to TRBD2. Germline values: CDR1 MNHEY, CDR2 SMNVEV (reference sequence). This CDR3 region has 16 residues. Trimming took 3 bases from V and 4 from J; bases not matched to a gene: 7. CDR3 sequence: CASSLAITSGYNEQFF. CDR3 nucleotide sequence: TGTGCCAGCAGTTTGGCCATAACTAGCGGGTACAATGAGCAGTTCTTC.

J is TRBJ2-2 and V is TRBV5-1; 9 bases map to TRBD1. V shed 4 bases, J shed 5 bases, and the junction held 3 bases outside the gene matches. Germline V gives CDR1 SGHRS, CDR2 YFSETQ. This CDR3 is 14 amino acids long. CDR3 amino acids: CASSPGQGTGELFF. The CDR3 DNA reads as TGCGCCAGCAGCCCGGGACAGGGTACCGGGGAGCTGTTTTTT.

V is TRBV9 and J is TRBJ1-5, with TRBD1 identical over 7 bases. After removal of 5 bases from V and 4 bases from J, the junction contained 9 bases not matched to a gene. The CDR3 is 15 residues long. Germline CDR1 reads SGDLS; CDR2 reads YYNGEE. The chain's CDR3 is CASSGLGTANQPQHF. CDR3 DNA: TGTGCCAGCAGTGGACTCGGGACAGCGAATCAGCCCCAGCATTTT.

The chain recombines TRBV7-9 with TRBJ1-2; 10 nucleotides match TRBD1. The CDR3 spans 14 residues. Germline loops: CDR1 SEHNR, CDR2 FQNEAQ (reference sequence). V was pared by 8 bases and J by 4 bases, with 7 bases of the junction left unmatched. The DNA for the CDR3 is TGTGCCAGCCAACCCGGGACAGGGGTCTATGGCTACACCTTC. Translating gives CASQPGTGVYGYTF. The whole variable domain, remainder taken from reference TRBV7-9 and TRBJ1-2, is DTGVSQNPRHKITKRGQNVTFRCDPISEHNRLYWYRQTLGQGPEFLTYFQNEAQLEKSRLLSDRFSAERPKGSFSTLEIQRTEQGDSAMYLCASQPGTGVYGYTFGSGTRLTVV.

This clone was seen a few times. This chain connects TRBV3-1 (or the pseudogene TRBV3-2) to TRBJ2-7, with 10 bases lining up with TRBD2. The CDR3 length is 16 residues. The V gene end was trimmed by 0 bases and the J gene end by 2 bases; junction bases not matched to a gene: 4. CDR1 and CDR2 from the germline V gene are LGHDT and YNNKEL (reference sequence). The CDR3 DNA reads TGTGCCAGCAGCCAAGATCTCCTAGCGGGGGCCTACGAGCAGTACTTC. Translation: CASSQDLLAGAYEQYF.

The rearrangement joins TRBV6-4 to TRBJ2-2; D call uncertain. This CDR3 has 14 amino acids. The germline CDR1 and CDR2 sequences are MRHNA and SNTAGT. The V gene lost 4 bases and the J gene lost 1 base, with 7 bases spanning the gap. CDR3 sequence reads: CASSGHLNTGELFF. In DNA, the CDR3 is TGTGCCAGCAGTGGACACCTGAACACCGGGGAGCTGTTTTTT.

J is TRBJ2-1 and V is TRBV6-5; TRBD2 matches 10 bases. In germline, CDR1 is MNHEY, CDR2 SVGAGI. CDR3 size: 15 residues. V shed 8 bases and J 7 bases; nucleotides not matched to a gene: 11. The CDR3 reads CASSPASGGGNEQFF. The CDR3, as DNA: TGTGCCAGCTCTCCAGCTAGCGGGGGTGGGAATGAGCAGTTCTTC.

The chain uses TRBV5-1 and TRBJ1-1, with no clear D. This CDR3 spans 16 amino acids. V lost 3 bases and J 0 bases, leaving 15 bases between the germline ends. Germline V lookup: CDR1 SGHRS, CDR2 YFSETQ. CDR3 bases: TGCGCCAGCAGCTCGACTAAAACCTATTTGAACACTGAAGCTTTCTTT. Its translation is CASSSTKTYLNTEAFF. The full variable domain, with the rest looked up from reference TRBV5-1 and TRBJ1-1, is KAGVTQTPRYLIKTRGQQVTLSCSPISGHRSVSWYQQTPGQGLQFLFEYFSETQRNKGNFPGRFSGRQFSNSRSEMNVSTLELGDSALYLCASSSTKTYLNTEAFFGQGTRLTVV.

V is TRBV6-5 and J is TRBJ2-1; D is undetermined. The CDR3 is made up of 16 amino acids. V shed 0 bases and J shed 5 bases, with 14 bases lying between them. Germline values: CDR1 MNHEY, CDR2 SVGAGI. This chain's CDR3 is CASSYSYSLTDNEQFF. In DNA, the CDR3 is TGTGCCAGCAGTTACTCATACAGCCTCACTGACAATGAGCAGTTCTTC.

This clone was seen more than once but under ten times. This chain uses TRBV4-1 with TRBJ1-2, with no clear D. Germline-derived CDR1 and CDR2 are MGHRA and YSYEKL. The CDR3 sequence is 13 residues long. Trimming pared 1 base from V and 5 bases from J, leaving 8 bases between. CDR3 sequence (DNA): TGCGCCAGCAGCCAAGGAGGGAGGTATGGCTACACCTTC. It translates to CASSQGGRYGYTF.